The clone carrying this TCR beta chain was observed a handful of times. Its specificity is not known. The source of the sample is a study of CD8 T cells in ankylosing spondylitis. Points from the study as a whole: In reactive arthritis synovial fluid and blood, some motif variants had been reported before. Significant enrichment of disease-linked clones was reportedly seen in matched ankylosing spondylitis synovial fluid. Within peripheral blood, clones linked to disease were CD8+ and relatively rare.

Germline V gene lookup returns CDR1 LGHNA and CDR2 YSLEER. The CDR3 loop spans 16 amino acids. Deletions cut 0 bases from V and 8 bases from J, with 17 bases between. Using quantitative 5'-RACE with molecular barcodes, the authors made TCR beta libraries. TCRdb independently ran MiXCR on the 5' RACE reads; one entry per CDR3 protein. Found here are some 240,000 distinct CDR3 sequences, about 18% of them singletons; the top ten hold over 25%. The sequence came from a male donor with ankylosing spondylitis or in good health (not recorded which). The gene calls are TRBV4-3 and TRBJ2-1; no clear D gene. Sequences were obtained from blood, either unsorted or a sorted T cell fraction (not recorded which). The CDR3 sequence is CASSQDPGVSFYEQFF. CDR3 coding DNA: TGCGCCAGCAGCCAAGATCCCGGAGTGTCTTTCTATGAGCAGTTCTTC.